This T cell receptor beta chain was identified during a study of metastatic and nonmetastatic thyroid tumors (dated by TCRdb to between 2020 and 2021). In the study overall: The researchers compared repertoires between peripheral blood samples and tumor or nodule tissue samples from patients with malignant or benign thyroid disease.

This clone was detected a few times. No cognate antigen has been identified for it. No much larger clonotype is one base removed from it; base qualities were not supplied. Points the paper makes about the study in general: In both blood and tumor samples, malignant tumors were reported to have significantly higher TCR beta diversity than benign nodules.

No patient had received any treatment before thyroid surgery. Patient clinical samples collected from about 2011 to 2019 were retrospectively analysed using T-cell receptor beta sequencing. V and J are truncated by 2 bases and 5 bases respectively, leaving an intervening sequence of 6 bases. The CDR3 numbers 13 residues from cysteine through phenylalanine. This entry keeps only the CDR3 DNA: 39 bases, framed from base 1. From the germline V gene (reference sequence), CDR1 is MNHEY and CDR2 is SMNVEV. The receptor library was made with PCR. Sequencing relied on an Illumina HiSeq 4000. High-throughput sequencing was used to profile the TCR beta-chain CDR3 region of each patient. The authors processed their data as follows. The researchers built a classifier to tell apart papillary thyroid cancer patients with distant metastasis, based on CDR3 differences among clinicopathological groups. Repertoire diversity was assessed with the Shannon index, and tumor-blood repertoire similarity with the Morisita-Horn index. The public reads were run again by TCRdb, first through fastp at Q25 and then through MiXCR, and only productive beta chains were kept. The V and J calls were determined by TCRdb, not by the authors. The sample yields tens of thousands of clones; 12% were counted once. In total, the top ten clones hold around 9.7% of the sample.

The rearrangement joined TRBV27 to TRBJ1-4; no D gene can be assigned with confidence. Input material: blood. The sequence derives from a male donor with papillary thyroid cancer or a benign thyroid nodule (not recorded which). Some clones in this sample may be carry-over from other donors' samples. The CDR3 here reads CASSLLQNEKLFF. The nucleotides read TGTGCCAGCAGTTTACTTCAGAATGAAAAACTGTTTTTT.